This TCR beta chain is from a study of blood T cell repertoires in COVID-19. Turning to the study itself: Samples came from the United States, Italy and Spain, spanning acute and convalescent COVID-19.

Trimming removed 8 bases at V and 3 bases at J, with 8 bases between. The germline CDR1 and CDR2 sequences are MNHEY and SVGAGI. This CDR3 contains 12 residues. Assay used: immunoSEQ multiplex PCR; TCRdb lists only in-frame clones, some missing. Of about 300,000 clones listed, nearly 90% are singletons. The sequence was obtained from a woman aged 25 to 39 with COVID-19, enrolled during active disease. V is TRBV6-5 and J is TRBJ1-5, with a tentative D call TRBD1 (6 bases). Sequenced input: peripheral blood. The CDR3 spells CASRQDNQPQHF. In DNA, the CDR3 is TGTGCCAGCCGACAGGACAATCAGCCCCAGCATTTT.